The entry below describes one TCR beta chain. The repertoire was sequenced with immunoSEQ multiplex PCR; TCRdb's copy has only in-frame clones and lacks some. The sample records 250,000 to 350,000 clones, approximately 90% being singletons. Germline V gene lookup returns CDR1 KGHSH and CDR2 LQKENI. The CDR3 runs to 18 residues. V dropped 5 bases and J dropped 5; count of bases not matched to a gene: 11. In Seattle, patients joined the study during active infection and were tracked longitudinally. This entry is derived from a study of blood T cell repertoires in COVID-19. Study-wide context: Both acute and convalescent COVID-19 samples were obtained from the United States, Italy and Spain. Sources were T cells, B-cell-depleted T cells, or PBMCs; the material itself was cDNA or gDNA.

This receptor was identified in a woman aged 50 to 60 with COVID-19, enrolled during active disease. This rearrangement joins TRBV18 to TRBJ2-2, with TRBD2 matching 13 bases. The source material was peripheral blood. CDR3 sequence: CASSIGLAGEGWTGELFF. The CDR3 DNA sequence: TGTGCCAGCTCAATCGGACTAGCGGGAGAGGGATGGACCGGGGAGCTGTTTTTT. Combining the CDR3 with reference TRBV18 and TRBJ2-2 gives the whole variable domain NAGVMQNPRHLVRRRGQEARLRCSPMKGHSHVYWYRQLPEEGLKFMVYLQKENIIDESGMPKERFSAEFPKEGPSILRIQQVVRGDSAAYFCASSIGLAGEGWTGELFFGEGSRLTVL.